This TCR beta chain stems from a study of molecular identifiers for immune sequencing clone quantification. Study-level points and caveats: Clones that exceeded 20 RNA copies held over 98% of effector molecules, yet under 1% in naive cells. Reports indicate spiked Jurkat TCR RNA from one cell could be found among about a million naive cells.

From the PCR reads, TCRdb called clonotypes with MiXCR, one entry per CDR3 protein. Of over 35,000 distinct CDR3 sequences listed, roughly 22% are singletons. For naive CD8 T cells, sorting used the CD8+CD4-CCR7+CD45RA+ phenotype. The germline V gene encodes CDR1 MDHEN and CDR2 SYDVKM. V dropped 5 bases and J dropped 3 bases, with 13 bases sitting between them. The CDR3 is 14 amino acids. This clonotype was recorded at least ten times. Its specificity is not known. The sequenced sample consisted of naive CD8+ T cells from blood, with Jurkat cell RNA spiked in. As for subset: FACS-sorted CD8+CD4-CCR7+CD45RA+ naive T cells. The sequence was collected from a human donor in good health. Some libraries in this study had Jurkat cell RNA spiked in. The chain has TRBV28 and TRBJ1-2; D not certain. The CDR3 coding sequence is TGTGCCAGCAGTCTTAGTACCCTCCACTATGGCTACACCTTC. This gives the protein CASSLSTLHYGYTF.